Only a few counts were recorded for the clone carrying this T cell receptor (beta chain). The antigen remains undetermined. The sample is drawn from a study of response to subunit inactivated influenza vaccine. TCRdb called the RT-PCR reads again in MiXCR, with one record for every CDR3 protein. In the table there are fewer than 700,000 distinct CDR3 sequences, approximately 13% of which are singletons. Findings of the study overall: After each seasonal influenza vaccination, few new T cells are recruited, the authors suggested.

The CDR3 spans 16 residues. Germline V CDR1 and CDR2: MNHEY, SVGEGT. Germline trimming cut 4 bases from V and 1 base from J; bases unmatched to any gene: 7. This clonotype was sampled from a man aged 45 to 65 who received an inactivated influenza vaccine. Sequencing was performed on PBMCs from blood, taken 40 to 50 days after vaccination. The chain uses TRBV6-2 or TRBV6-3 and TRBJ2-1, with 7 bases matching TRBD2. In nucleotides, the CDR3 is TGTGCCAGCAGTTGGTTGCGGGGGATTTCCTACAATGAGCAGTTCTTC. This gives the protein CASSWLRGISYNEQFF.